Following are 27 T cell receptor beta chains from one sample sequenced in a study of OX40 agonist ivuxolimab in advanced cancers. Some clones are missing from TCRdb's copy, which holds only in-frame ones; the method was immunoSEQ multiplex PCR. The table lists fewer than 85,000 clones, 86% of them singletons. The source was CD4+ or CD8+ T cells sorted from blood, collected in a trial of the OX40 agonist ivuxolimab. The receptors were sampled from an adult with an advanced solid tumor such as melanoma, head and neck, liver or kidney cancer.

The CDR3 region is CASSLADQPQHF. DNA for the CDR3: TGTGCCAGCAGTCTGGCAGATCAGCCCCAGCATTTT. The gene calls are TRBV28 and TRBJ1-5; D is uncertain. The CDR3 has 12 residues. CDR1 is MDHEN, CDR2 SYDVKM, per germline. Trimming cost V 5 bases and J 5 bases, with 7 bases left between them.

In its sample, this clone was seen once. The CDR3 loop is CATLSQQGVNTEAFF. CDR3 DNA sequence: TGTGCCACCCTTAGCCAACAGGGCGTCAACACTGAAGCTTTCTTT. The V and J genes are TRBV28 and TRBJ1-1, with a tentative D call TRBD1 (6 bases). Germline V CDR1 and CDR2: MDHEN, SYDVKM. This CDR3 is built from 15 residues. The V end lost 10 bases, the J end lost 2 bases, and 20 bases lay between the germline ends.

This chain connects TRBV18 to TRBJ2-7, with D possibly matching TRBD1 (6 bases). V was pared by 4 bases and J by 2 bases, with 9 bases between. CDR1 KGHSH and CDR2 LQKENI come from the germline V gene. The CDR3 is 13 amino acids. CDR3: CASSRQETYEQYF. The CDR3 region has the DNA TGTGCCAGCTCACGACAGGAAACCTACGAGCAGTACTTC.

The DNA for the CDR3 is TGTGCCAGCAGCCAAACCGGCTCCTATAATTCACCCCTCCACTTT. It translates to CASSQTGSYNSPLHF. This chain connects TRBV16 to TRBJ1-6; D is ambiguous. Germline V gene lookup returns CDR1 KGHSY and CDR2 FQNENV. This CDR3 region has 15 residues. Between the trimmed V and J ends, which lost 2 bases and 0 bases, there was a span of 5 bases.

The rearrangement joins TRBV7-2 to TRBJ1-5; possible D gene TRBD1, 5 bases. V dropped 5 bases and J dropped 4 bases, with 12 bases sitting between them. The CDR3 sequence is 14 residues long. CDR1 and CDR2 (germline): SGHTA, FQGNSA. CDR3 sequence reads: CASSPGSSNQPQHF. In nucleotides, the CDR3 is TGTGCCAGCAGCCCAGGGTCCTCGAATCAGCCCCAGCATTTT.

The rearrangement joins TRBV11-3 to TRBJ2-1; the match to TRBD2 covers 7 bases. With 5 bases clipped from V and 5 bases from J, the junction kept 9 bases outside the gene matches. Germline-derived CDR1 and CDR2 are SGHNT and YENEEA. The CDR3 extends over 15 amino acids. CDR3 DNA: TGTGCCAGCAGCCCCAGTGGAGCGGGGAACAATGAGCAGTTCTTC. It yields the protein CASSPSGAGNNEQFF. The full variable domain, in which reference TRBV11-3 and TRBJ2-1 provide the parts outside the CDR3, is EAGVVQSPRYKIIEKKQPVAFWCNPISGHNTLYWYLQNLGQGPELLIRYENEEAVDDSQLPKDRFSAERLKGVDSTLKIQPAELGDSAVYLCASSPSGAGNNEQFFGPGTRLTVL.

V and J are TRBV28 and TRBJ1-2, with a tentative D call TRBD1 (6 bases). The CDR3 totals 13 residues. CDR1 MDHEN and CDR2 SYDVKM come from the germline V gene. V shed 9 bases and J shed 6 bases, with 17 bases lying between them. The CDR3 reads CASYPQGFDGYTF. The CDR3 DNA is TGTGCCAGTTACCCCCAGGGGTTCGATGGCTACACCTTC.

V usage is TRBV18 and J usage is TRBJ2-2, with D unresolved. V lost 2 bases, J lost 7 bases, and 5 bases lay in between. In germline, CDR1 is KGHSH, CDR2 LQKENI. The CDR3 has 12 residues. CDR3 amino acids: CASSPRVGELFF. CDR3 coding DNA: TGTGCCAGCTCACCAAGGGTCGGGGAGCTGTTTTTT.

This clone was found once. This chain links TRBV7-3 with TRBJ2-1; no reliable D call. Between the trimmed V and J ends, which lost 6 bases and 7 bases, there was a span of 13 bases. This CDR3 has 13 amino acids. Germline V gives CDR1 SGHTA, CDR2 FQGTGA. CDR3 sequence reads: CASSLAAVNEQFF. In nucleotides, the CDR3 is TGTGCCAGCAGTTTAGCCGCCGTTAATGAGCAGTTCTTC.

In nucleotides, the CDR3 is TGTGCCAGCAGCTTAGCGGGAGTTTCCTACAATGAGCAGTTCTTC. Protein product: CASSLAGVSYNEQFF. The rearrangement joins TRBV7-2 to TRBJ2-1; the D gene is possibly TRBD2 (5 bases). The CDR3 loop spans 15 amino acids. Germline CDR1 and CDR2: SGHTA and FQGNSA. V was cut by 0 bases and J by 1 base, with 7 bases left in between.

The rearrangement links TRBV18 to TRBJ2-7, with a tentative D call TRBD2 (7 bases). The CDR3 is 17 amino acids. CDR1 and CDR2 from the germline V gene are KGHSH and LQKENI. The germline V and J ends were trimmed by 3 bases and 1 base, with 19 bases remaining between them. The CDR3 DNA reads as TGTGCCAGCTCACCTAGGGGTGCGGGGGCCCTATCCTACGAGCAGTACTTC. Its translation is CASSPRGAGALSYEQYF.

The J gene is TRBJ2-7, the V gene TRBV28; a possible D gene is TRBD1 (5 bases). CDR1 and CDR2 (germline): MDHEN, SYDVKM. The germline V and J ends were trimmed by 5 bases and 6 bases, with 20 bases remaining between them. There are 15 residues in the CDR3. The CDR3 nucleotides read TGTGCCAGCAGTGCCGCCGGACACCGTCCCAGCGAGCAGTACTTC. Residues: CASSAAGHRPSEQYF. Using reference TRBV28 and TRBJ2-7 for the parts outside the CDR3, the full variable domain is DVKVTQSSRYLVKRTGEKVFLECVQDMDHENMFWYRQDPGLGLRLIYFSYDVKMKEKGDIPEGYSVSREKKERFSLILESASTNQTSMYLCASSAAGHRPSEQYFGPGTRLTVT.

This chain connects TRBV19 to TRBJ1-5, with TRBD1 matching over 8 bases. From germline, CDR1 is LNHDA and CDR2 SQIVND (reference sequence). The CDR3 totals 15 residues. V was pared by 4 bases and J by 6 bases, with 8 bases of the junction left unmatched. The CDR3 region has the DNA TGTGCCAGTAGTAAGGACAGGGAAATCAGTCAGCCCCAGCATTTT. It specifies CASSKDREISQPQHF.

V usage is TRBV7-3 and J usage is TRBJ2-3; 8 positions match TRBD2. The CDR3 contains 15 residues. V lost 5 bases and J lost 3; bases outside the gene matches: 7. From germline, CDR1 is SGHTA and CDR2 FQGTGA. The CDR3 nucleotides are TGTGCCAGCAGCCCTCTTGCGGGAGGAACAGATACGCAGTATTTT. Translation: CASSPLAGGTDTQYF.

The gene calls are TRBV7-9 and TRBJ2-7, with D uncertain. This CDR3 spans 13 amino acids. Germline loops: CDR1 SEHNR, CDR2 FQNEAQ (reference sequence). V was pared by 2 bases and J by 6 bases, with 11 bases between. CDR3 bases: TGTGCCAGCAGCTTATCGCAGGAACTCGAGCAGTACTTC. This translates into CASSLSQELEQYF.

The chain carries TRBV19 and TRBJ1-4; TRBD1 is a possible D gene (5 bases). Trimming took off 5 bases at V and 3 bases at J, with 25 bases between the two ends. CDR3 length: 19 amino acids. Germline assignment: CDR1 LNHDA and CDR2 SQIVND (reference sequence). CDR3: CASSARALSQQASNEKLFF. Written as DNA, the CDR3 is TGTGCCAGTAGTGCCCGGGCCCTTTCTCAACAGGCGTCTAATGAAAAACTGTTTTTT.

CDR3 nucleotides: TGTGCCAGCAAGGCAGGGACATTGGCCGGGGAGCTGTTTTTT. Residues: CASKAGTLAGELFF. The rearrangement uses TRBV5-4 and TRBJ2-2; D perhaps matches TRBD1 (6 bases). V was shortened by 6 bases and J by 6 bases, with 15 bases between the two germline ends. CDR1 is SGHNT, CDR2 YYREEE, per germline (reference sequence). This CDR3 has 14 residues.

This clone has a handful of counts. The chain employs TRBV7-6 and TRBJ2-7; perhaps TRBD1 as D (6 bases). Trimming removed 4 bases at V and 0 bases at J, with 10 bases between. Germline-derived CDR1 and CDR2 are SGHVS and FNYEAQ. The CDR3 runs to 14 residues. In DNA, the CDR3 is TGTGCCAGCAGCTCAGGGGTGAGCTCCTACGAGCAGTACTTC. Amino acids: CASSSGVSSYEQYF.

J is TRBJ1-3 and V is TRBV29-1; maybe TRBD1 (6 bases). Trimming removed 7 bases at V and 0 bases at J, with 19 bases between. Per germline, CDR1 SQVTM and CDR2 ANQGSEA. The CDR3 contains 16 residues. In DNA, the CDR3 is TGCAGCGGGATTGAGGACCGGGACAACTCTGGAAACACCATATATTTT. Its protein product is CSGIEDRDNSGNTIYF. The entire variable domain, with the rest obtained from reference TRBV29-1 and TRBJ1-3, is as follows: SAVISQKPSRDICQRGTSLTIQCQVDSQVTMMFWYRQQPGQSLTLIATANQGSEATYESGFVIDKFPISRPNLTFSTLTVSNMSPEDSSIYLCSGIEDRDNSGNTIYFGEGSWLTVV.

The CDR3 DNA sequence: TGCGCCAGCACTCCCACTGGGGATTCTAACTATGGCTACACCTTC. Amino acid sequence: CASTPTGDSNYGYTF. The rearrangement joins TRBV5-1 to TRBJ1-2; D is unclear. The CDR3 extends over 15 amino acids. The germline V and J ends were trimmed by 6 bases and 0 bases, with 15 bases remaining between them. The germline V gene has CDR1 SGHRS and CDR2 YFSETQ.

The CDR3, as DNA: TGTGCCAGCAGCTTTAAAGCGGTGGGCACAGATACGCAGTATTTT. Amino acid sequence: CASSFKAVGTDTQYF. The chain recombines TRBV7-2 with TRBJ2-3; TRBD2 is a possible D gene (5 bases). V gave up 3 bases and J gave up 1 base, with 11 bases separating them. Germline V gene data show CDR1 as SGHTA and CDR2 as FQGNSA. The CDR3 totals 15 residues. The full variable domain, in which reference TRBV7-2 and TRBJ2-3 provide the parts outside the CDR3, is GAGVSQSPSNKVTEKGKDVELRCDPISGHTALYWYRQSLGQGLEFLIYFQGNSAPDKSGLPSDRFSAERTGGSVSTLTIQRTQQEDSAVYLCASSFKAVGTDTQYFGPGTRLTVL.

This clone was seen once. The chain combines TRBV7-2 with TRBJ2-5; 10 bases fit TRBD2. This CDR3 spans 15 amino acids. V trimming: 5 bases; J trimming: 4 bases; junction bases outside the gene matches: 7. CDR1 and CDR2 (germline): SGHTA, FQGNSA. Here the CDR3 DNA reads TGTGCCAGCAGCCGCGGGACTAGCGCTACAGAGACCCAGTACTTC. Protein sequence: CASSRGTSATETQYF.

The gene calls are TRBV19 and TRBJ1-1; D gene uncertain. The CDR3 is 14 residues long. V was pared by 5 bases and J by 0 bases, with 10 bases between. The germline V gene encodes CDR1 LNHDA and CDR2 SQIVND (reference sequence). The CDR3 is CASSSYGVNTEAFF. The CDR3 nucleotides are TGTGCCAGTAGTTCGTACGGAGTGAACACTGAAGCTTTCTTT. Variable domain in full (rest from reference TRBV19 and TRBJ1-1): DGGITQSPKYLFRKEGQNVTLSCEQNLNHDAMYWYRQDPGQGLRLIYYSQIVNDFQKGDIAEGYSVSREKKESFPLTVTSAQKNPTAFYLCASSSYGVNTEAFFGQGTRLTVV.

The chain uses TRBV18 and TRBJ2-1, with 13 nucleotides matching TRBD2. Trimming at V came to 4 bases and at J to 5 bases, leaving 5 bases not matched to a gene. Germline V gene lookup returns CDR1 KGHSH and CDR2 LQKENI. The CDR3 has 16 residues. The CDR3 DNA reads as TGTGCCAGCTCACAAATTGGACTAGCGGGAGACAATGAGCAGTTCTTC. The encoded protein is CASSQIGLAGDNEQFF.

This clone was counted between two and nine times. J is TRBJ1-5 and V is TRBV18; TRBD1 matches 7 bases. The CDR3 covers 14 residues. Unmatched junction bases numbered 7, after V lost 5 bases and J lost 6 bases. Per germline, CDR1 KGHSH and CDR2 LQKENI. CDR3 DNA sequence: TGTGCCAGCTCATCAAACAGGGGCGTTCAGCCCCAGCATTTT. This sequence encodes CASSSNRGVQPQHF.

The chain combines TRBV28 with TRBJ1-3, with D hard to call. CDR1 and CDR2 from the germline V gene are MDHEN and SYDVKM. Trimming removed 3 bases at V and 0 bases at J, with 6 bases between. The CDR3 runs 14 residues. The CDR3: CASSLGFSGNTIYF. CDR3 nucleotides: TGTGCCAGCAGTTTGGGGTTCTCTGGAAACACCATATATTTT.

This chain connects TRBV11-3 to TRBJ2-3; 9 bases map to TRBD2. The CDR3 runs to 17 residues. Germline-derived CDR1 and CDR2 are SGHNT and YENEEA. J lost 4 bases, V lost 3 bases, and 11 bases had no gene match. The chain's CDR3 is CASSFSGAAGGSDTQYF. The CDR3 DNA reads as TGTGCCAGCAGCTTTTCGGGAGCGGCGGGGGGGTCAGATACGCAGTATTTT.